These 7 T cell receptor beta chains were all obtained from the same sample, sequenced in a study of early T cells in non-severe SARS-CoV-2 infection. TCRdb reprocessed the 5' RACE reads with MiXCR, giving one entry per CDR3 protein. The sample holds 95,000 to 120,000 distinct CDR3 sequences, roughly 12% seen once. The sequenced sample was whole blood. These receptors originate from an adult who was a healthcare worker with PCR-confirmed SARS-CoV-2 infection or an uninfected control (not recorded which).

This sequence joins TRBV7-9 and TRBJ1-1; 7 bases map to TRBD1. Germline CDR1 reads SEHNR; CDR2 reads FQNEAQ (reference sequence). Trimming at V came to 5 bases and at J to 3 bases, leaving 12 bases not matched to a gene. This CDR3 contains 16 residues. DNA of the CDR3: TGTGCCAGCAGCCCGGCAACGAGGCAGGGGGACACTGAAGCTTTCTTT. Translated, it gives CASSPATRQGDTEAFF.

This clonotype was counted only a few times. This rearrangement joins TRBV5-1 to TRBJ1-1; the match to TRBD1 covers 7 bases. This CDR3 has 16 amino acids. J was trimmed by 1 base and V by 0 bases; bases with no gene match: 6. Germline V gives CDR1 SGHRS, CDR2 YFSETQ. CDR3 bases: TGCGCCAGCAGCTTGGGACAGGGTTTGACGAACACTGAAGCTTTCTTT. Residues: CASSLGQGLTNTEAFF.

This clonotype was picked up many times. CDR3 DNA: TGTGCCAGCAGTCTATTAAGGGGGTACACAGATACGCAGTATTTT. Protein sequence: CASSLLRGYTDTQYF. The chain carries TRBV6-5 and TRBJ2-3, with D possibly matching TRBD1 (6 bases). Trimming took off 5 bases at V and 2 bases at J, with 14 bases between the two ends. Germline CDR1 reads MNHEY; CDR2 reads SVGAGI. The CDR3 loop spans 15 amino acids.

The gene calls are TRBV12-3 or TRBV12-4 and TRBJ1-1, with D possibly TRBD1 on 5 matching bases. Trimming removed 1 base from V and 7 bases from J, with 13 bases in between. This CDR3 comprises 14 residues. The CDR3 bases are TGTGCCAGCAGTTTAGGTCTCGGGACCGATGAAGCTTTCTTT. It encodes CASSLGLGTDEAFF.

This clonotype was counted between two and nine times. This chain links TRBV18 with TRBJ2-7; no definite D call. V was shortened by 0 bases and J by 6 bases, with 15 bases between the two germline ends. Looked up from germline, CDR1 is KGHSH and CDR2 is LQKENI. This CDR3 has 15 amino acids. Here the CDR3 reads CASSPPTGLPAEQYF. As DNA, the CDR3 is TGTGCCAGCTCACCACCAACGGGTCTTCCTGCCGAGCAGTACTTC.

This clonotype was recorded a few times. J is TRBJ2-5 and V is TRBV29-1; 7 bases are a match to TRBD1. The CDR3 covers 13 residues. CDR1 is SQVTM and CDR2 is ANQGSEA in the germline V gene. The ends lost 8 bases at V and 4 bases at J; junction bases unmatched: 10. The CDR3 DNA is TGCAGCACCCCGACAGGGAACGGAGAGACCCAGTACTTC. Translated, it gives CSTPTGNGETQYF.

In the case of this clonotype: One base away lies a much larger clone, so this may be a sequencing read error. Lacking the conserved final phenylalanine or tryptophan, this CDR3 likely reflects a read error. CDR3 loop: CALRDTNYGYTI. The CDR3 nucleotides are TGTGCCCTGAGGGACACCAACTATGGCTACACCATC. The chain uses TRBV6-6 and TRBJ1-2, with a possible D match to TRBD1 (6 bases). CDR1 MNHNY and CDR2 SVGAGI come from the germline V gene (reference sequence). This CDR3 has 12 amino acids. Trimming took off 11 bases at V and 2 bases at J, with 12 bases between the two ends.